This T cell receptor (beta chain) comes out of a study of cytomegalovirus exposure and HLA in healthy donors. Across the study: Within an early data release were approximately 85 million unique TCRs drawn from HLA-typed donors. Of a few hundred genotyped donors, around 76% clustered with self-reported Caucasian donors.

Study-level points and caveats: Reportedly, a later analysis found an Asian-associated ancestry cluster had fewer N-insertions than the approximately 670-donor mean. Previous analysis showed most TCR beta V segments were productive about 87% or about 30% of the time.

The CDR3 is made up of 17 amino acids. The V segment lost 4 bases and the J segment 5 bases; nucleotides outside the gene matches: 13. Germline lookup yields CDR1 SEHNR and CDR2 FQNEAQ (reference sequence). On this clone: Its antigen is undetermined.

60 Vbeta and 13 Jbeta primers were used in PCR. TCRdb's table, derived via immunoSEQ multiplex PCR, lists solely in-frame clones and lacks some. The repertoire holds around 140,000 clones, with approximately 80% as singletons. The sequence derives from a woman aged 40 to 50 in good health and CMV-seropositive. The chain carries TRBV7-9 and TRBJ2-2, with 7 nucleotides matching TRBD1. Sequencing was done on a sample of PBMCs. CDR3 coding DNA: TGTGCCAGCAGCTCTTATCGGACAGGAATAAGTACCGGGGAGCTGTTTTTT. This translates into CASSSYRTGISTGELFF.